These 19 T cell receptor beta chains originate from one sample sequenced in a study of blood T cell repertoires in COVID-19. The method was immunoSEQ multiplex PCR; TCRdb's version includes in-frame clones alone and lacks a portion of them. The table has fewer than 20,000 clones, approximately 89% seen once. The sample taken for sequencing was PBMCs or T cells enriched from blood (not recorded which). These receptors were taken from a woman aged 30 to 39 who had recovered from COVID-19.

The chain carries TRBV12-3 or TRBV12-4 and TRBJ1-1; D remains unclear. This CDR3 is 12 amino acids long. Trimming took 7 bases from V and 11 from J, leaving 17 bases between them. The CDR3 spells CASTLGSPKAFF. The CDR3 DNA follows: TGTGCCAGCACCTTAGGGAGTCCTAAGGCTTTCTTT.

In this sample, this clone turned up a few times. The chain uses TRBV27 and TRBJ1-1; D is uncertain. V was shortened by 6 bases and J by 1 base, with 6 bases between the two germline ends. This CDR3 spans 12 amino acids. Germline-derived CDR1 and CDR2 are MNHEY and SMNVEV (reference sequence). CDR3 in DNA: TGTGCCAGCAGGGGAGGGAACACTGAAGCTTTCTTT. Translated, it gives CASRGGNTEAFF.

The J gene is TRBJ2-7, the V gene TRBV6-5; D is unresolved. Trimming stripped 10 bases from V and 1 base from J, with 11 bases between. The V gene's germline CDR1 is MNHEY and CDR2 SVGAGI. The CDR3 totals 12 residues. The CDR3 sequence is CATARVSYEQYF. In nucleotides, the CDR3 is TGTGCCACCGCCCGGGTTTCCTACGAGCAGTACTTC.

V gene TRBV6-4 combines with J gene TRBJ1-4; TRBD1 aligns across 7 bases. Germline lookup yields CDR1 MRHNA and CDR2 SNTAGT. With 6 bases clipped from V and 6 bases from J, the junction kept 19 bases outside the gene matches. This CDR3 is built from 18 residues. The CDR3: CASSNRGDQPLHYEKLFF. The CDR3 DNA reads TGTGCCAGCAGCAACAGGGGCGATCAACCACTCCATTATGAAAAACTGTTTTTT.

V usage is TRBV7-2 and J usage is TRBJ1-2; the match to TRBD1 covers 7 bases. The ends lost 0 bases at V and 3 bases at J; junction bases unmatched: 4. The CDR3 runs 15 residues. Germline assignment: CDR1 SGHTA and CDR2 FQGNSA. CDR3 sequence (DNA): TGTGCCAGCAGCTTAGCGCCCGACAGGGACTATGGCTACACCTTC. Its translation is CASSLAPDRDYGYTF.

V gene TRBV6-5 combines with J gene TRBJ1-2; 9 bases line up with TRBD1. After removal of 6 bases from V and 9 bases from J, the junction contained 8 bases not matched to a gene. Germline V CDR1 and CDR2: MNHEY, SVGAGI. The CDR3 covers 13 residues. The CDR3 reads CASSRGTGRSYTF. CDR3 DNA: TGTGCCAGCAGCCGCGGGACAGGGCGAAGCTACACCTTC.

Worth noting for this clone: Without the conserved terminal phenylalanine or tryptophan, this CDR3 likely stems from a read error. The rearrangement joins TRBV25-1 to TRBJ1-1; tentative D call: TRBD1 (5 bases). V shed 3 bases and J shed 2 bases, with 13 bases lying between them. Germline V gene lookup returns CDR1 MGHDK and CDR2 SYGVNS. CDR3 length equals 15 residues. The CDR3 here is CASSDWAQGNTEAFL. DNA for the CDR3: TGTGCCAGCAGTGATTGGGCCCAGGGCAACACTGAAGCTTTCCTT.

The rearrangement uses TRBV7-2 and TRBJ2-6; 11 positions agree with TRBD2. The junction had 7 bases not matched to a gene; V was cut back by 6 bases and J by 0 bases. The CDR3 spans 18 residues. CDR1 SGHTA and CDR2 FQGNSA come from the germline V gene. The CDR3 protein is CASRRTSGGSSGANVLTF. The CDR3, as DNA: TGTGCCAGCAGGCGTACTAGCGGGGGAAGCTCTGGGGCCAACGTCCTGACTTTC.

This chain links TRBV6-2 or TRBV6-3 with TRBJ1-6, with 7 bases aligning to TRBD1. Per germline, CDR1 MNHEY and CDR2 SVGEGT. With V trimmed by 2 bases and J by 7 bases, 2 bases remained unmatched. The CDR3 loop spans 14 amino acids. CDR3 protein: CASSYTGQNSPLHF. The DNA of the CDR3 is TGTGCCAGCAGTTACACGGGACAGAATTCACCCCTCCACTTT.

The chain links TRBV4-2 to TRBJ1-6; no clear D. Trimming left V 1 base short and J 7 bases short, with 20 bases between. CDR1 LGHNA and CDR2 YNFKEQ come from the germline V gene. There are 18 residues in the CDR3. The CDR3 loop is CASSQGPGFSDGNSPLHF. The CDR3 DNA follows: TGTGCCAGCAGCCAAGGCCCCGGATTTAGTGACGGGAATTCACCCCTCCACTTT.

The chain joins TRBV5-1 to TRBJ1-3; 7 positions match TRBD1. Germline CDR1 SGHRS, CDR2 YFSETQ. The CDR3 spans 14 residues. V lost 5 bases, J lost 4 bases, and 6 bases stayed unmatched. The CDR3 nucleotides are TGCGCCAGCAGTCATGGACAGGAGGGAAACACCATATATTTT. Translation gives CASSHGQEGNTIYF.

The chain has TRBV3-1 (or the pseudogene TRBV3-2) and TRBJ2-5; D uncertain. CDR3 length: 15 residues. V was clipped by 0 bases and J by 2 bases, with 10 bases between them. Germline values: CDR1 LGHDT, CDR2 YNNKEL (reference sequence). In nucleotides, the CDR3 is TGTGCCAGCAGCCAAGATATCACAGTACAAGAGACCCAGTACTTC. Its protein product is CASSQDITVQETQYF.

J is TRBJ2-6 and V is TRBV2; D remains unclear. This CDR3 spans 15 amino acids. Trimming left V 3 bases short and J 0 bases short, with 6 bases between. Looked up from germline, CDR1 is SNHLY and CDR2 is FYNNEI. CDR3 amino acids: CASSDPVSGANVLTF. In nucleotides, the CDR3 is TGTGCCAGCAGTGATCCGGTCTCTGGGGCCAACGTCCTGACTTTC.

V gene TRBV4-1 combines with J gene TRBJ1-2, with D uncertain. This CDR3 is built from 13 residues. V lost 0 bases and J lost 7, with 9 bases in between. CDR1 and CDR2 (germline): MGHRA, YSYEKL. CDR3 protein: CASSQESRGGYTF. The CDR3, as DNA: TGCGCCAGCAGCCAAGAGTCGCGGGGTGGCTACACCTTC.

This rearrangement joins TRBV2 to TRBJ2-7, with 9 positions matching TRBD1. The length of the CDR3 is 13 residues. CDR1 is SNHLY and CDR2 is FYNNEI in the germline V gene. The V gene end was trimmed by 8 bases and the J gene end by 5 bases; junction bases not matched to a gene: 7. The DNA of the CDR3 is TGTGCCAGCGGGGGACAGGGTGGGCACGAGCAGTACTTC. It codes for CASGGQGGHEQYF.

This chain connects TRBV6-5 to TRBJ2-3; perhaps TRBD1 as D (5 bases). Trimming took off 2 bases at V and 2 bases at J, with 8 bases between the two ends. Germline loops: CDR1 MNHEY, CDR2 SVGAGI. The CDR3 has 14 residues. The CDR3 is CASSYGAHTDTQYF. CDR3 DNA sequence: TGTGCCAGCAGTTACGGGGCTCACACAGATACGCAGTATTTT.

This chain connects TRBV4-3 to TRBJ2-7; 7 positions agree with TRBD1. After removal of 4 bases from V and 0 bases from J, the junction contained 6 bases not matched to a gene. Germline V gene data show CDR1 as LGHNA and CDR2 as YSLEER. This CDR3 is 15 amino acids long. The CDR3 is CASSLSGQNSYEQYF. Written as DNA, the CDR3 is TGCGCCAGCAGCCTTTCGGGACAGAACTCCTACGAGCAGTACTTC.

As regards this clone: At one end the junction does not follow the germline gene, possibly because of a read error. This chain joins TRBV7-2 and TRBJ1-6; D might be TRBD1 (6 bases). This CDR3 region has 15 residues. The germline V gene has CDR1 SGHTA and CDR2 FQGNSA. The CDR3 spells CAGSSLQGYNSPLHF. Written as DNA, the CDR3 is TGTGCCGGCAGCTCCCTACAGGGATATAATTCACCCCTCCACTTT.

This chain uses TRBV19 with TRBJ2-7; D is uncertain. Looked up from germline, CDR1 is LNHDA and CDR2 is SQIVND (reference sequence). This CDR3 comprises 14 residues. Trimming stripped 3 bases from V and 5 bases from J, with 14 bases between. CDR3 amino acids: CASSIGRSRDEQYF. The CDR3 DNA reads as TGTGCCAGTAGTATTGGTAGATCTCGGGACGAGCAGTACTTC.